A selection of T cell receptor beta chains follows, all from one sample in a study of PD-1 blockade in classical Hodgkin lymphoma. Measured with immunoSEQ multiplex PCR; TCRdb has only the in-frame clones, and not every one. The sample shows some 100,000 clones, over 85% of them seen only once. Here the sequenced sample was peripheral blood mononuclear cells (PBMCs), taken at baseline. These receptors all come from a human donor with classical Hodgkin lymphoma. Both conserved end residues are part of each CDR3. The D gene is left open where the match is weak. Clone size, where shown, is once, few, many, or a class for clones that have expanded.

clone_size	v_call	d_call	cdr3_length	j_call	cdr3_nt	cdr3_aa
NA	TRBV5-8	NA	17	TRBJ2-1	TGTACCCCAAGCGTGGCAGGCGGGTGGGGGGCATACGATGAGCAGTTCTTC	CTPSVAGGWGAYDEQFF
NA	TRBV5-1	TRBD1	16	TRBJ2-2	TGCGCCAGCAGCTTGTGGTCCGGACAGGGGCGCGGGGAGCTGTTTTTT	CASSLWSGQGRGELFF
NA	TRBV7-2	TRBD2	15	TRBJ2-7	TGTGCCAGCAGCTTAGGAGGCGGGAGCACCTACGAGCAGTACTTC	CASSLGGGSTYEQYF
NA	TRBV6-6	NA	15	TRBJ2-1	TGTGCCAGCATGGAGCGGGCAAGCTCCTACAATGAGCAGTTCTTC	CASMERASSYNEQFF
NA	TRBV9	NA	16	TRBJ1-2	TGTGCCAGCAGCGTTCTCCAGGGGCGGTTGGACTATGGCTACACCTTC	CASSVLQGRLDYGYTF
NA	TRBV27	NA	17	TRBJ1-5	TGTGCCAGCAGAACCCTGGGACAACTAGATAGCAATCAGCCCCAGCATTTT	CASRTLGQLDSNQPQHF
NA	TRBV4-1	NA	13	TRBJ2-5	TGCGCCAGCAGCCGACAGGTTTGGGAGACCCAGTACTTC	CASSRQVWETQYF
NA	TRBV9	NA	14	TRBJ1-1	TGTGCCAGCAGCGTTTTACAACAGGGCACTGAAGCTTTCTTT	CASSVLQQGTEAFF
NA	TRBV29-1	NA	12	TRBJ1-1	TGCAGCACAAACGATTTGACCACTGAAGCTTTCTTT	CSTNDLTTEAFF
NA	TRBV5-1	TRBD1	14	TRBJ1-2	TGCGCCAGCAGCACCGGACAGGGAAACTATGGCTACACCTTC	CASSTGQGNYGYTF
NA	TRBV27	TRBD1	15	TRBJ2-7	TGTGCCAGCAGTCTCGGACAGGGGGCTTCCTACGAGCAGTACTTC	CASSLGQGASYEQYF
NA	TRBV13	TRBD1	15	TRBJ1-4	TGTGCCAGCAGGGAAGGGGGACAGGGAAATGAAAAACTGTTTTTT	CASREGGQGNEKLFF
NA	TRBV5-4	TRBD2	18	TRBJ2-5	TGTGCCAGCAGCCGAGCAGGGGCTAGCGGGAGGGCCGTGGAGACCCAGTACTTC	CASSRAGASGRAVETQYF
NA	TRBV15	TRBD1	15	TRBJ2-5	TGTGCCACCAGCGGATACAGGGGGCTTTCGGAGACCCAGTACTTC	CATSGYRGLSETQYF
NA	TRBV2	NA	16	TRBJ1-5	TGTGCCAGCAGTGAAGGGCCGGGGGGCGGCAATCAGCCCCAGCATTTT	CASSEGPGGGNQPQHF
NA	TRBV5-1	NA	15	TRBJ1-6	TGCGCCAGCAGCTTGGAGGGGAGGGAGAATTCACCCCTCCACTTT	CASSLEGRENSPLHF
NA	TRBV9	NA	13	TRBJ1-1	TGTGCCAGCAGCGTAAGCAGGAACACTGAAGCTTTCTTT	CASSVSRNTEAFF
NA	TRBV15	TRBD2	17	TRBJ2-2	TGTGCCACCGGAGGGACTAGCGGGAGAGCGAACACCGGGGAGCTGTTTTTT	CATGGTSGRANTGELFF
NA	TRBV29-1	TRBD1	13	TRBJ2-7	TGCAGCGTTGAAACAGGGGGCTTCTACGAGCAGTACTTC	CSVETGGFYEQYF
once	TRBV9	NA	14	TRBJ1-1	TGTGCCAGCAGCTTCGGGGAGGATAACACTGAAGCTTTCTTT	CASSFGEDNTEAFF
NA	TRBV20-1	NA	10	TRBJ1-1	TGCAGTGCTAGCTACGGGGAAGCTTTCTTT	CSASYGEAFF
once	TRBV7-3	NA	14	TRBJ2-1	TGTGCCAGCAGCTTATATGGACCATACAATGAGCAGTTCTTC	CASSLYGPYNEQFF
NA	TRBV5-1	NA	12	TRBJ2-1	TGCGCCAGCAATTTGGGCAGCAATGAGCAGTTCTTC	CASNLGSNEQFF
few	TRBV4-1	NA	13	TRBJ1-2	TGCGCCAGCAGCCAAGATGGACCCTATGGCTACACCTTC	CASSQDGPYGYTF
few	TRBV28	NA	15	TRBJ1-5	TGTGCCAGCAGGCGGGGACAATATAGCAATCAGCCCCAGCATTTT	CASRRGQYSNQPQHF
NA	TRBV5-1	NA	14	TRBJ1-2	TGCGCCAGCAGCTTGGTGGGGCAGAACTATGGCTACACCTTC	CASSLVGQNYGYTF
NA	TRBV27	TRBD1	14	TRBJ2-3	TGTGCCAGCGGACGACAGGGGGCGCAAGATACGCAGTATTTT	CASGRQGAQDTQYF
NA	TRBV7-3	NA	13	TRBJ1-1	TGTGCCAGCAGCTTCGAAACGAACACTGAAGCTTTCTTT	CASSFETNTEAFF
NA	TRBV7-9	NA	16	TRBJ2-7	TGTGCCAGCAGCTTAGCGGGACGGGCGAGCTCCTACGAGCAGTACTTC	CASSLAGRASSYEQYF
few	TRBV30	NA	12	TRBJ1-5	TGTGCCTGGAGTGTATCCAATCAGCCCCAGCATTTT	CAWSVSNQPQHF
NA	TRBV28	TRBD2	15	TRBJ2-7	TGTGCCAGCAGCCTAGCGGGAGGGTTCTCCTACGAGCAGTACTTC	CASSLAGGFSYEQYF
NA	TRBV11-1	NA	16	TRBJ2-7	TGTGCCAGCACCCCAGCGGTCGGGGGGCAGTTCTACGAGCAGTACTTC	CASTPAVGGQFYEQYF
NA	TRBV6-6	NA	13	TRBJ2-5	TGTGCCAGCAGTTACGTTCCACAAGAGACCCAGTACTTC	CASSYVPQETQYF
NA	TRBV6-6	NA	13	TRBJ2-7	TGTGCCAGCAGTCTCGGACAGTCCTACGAGCAGTACTTC	CASSLGQSYEQYF
once	TRBV28	NA	13	TRBJ1-2	TGTGCCAGCAGATTGGGACATCCGTATGGCTACACCTTC	CASRLGHPYGYTF
NA	TRBV30	NA	14	TRBJ1-5	TGTGCCTGGAGTTTTTCAGGGAGTAATCAGCCCCAGCATTTT	CAWSFSGSNQPQHF
NA	TRBV4-1	TRBD2	17	TRBJ2-7	TGCGCCAGCAGCCAAGAACCAAAAGCGGGAATCGTTGACGAGCAGTACTTC	CASSQEPKAGIVDEQYF
NA	TRBV5-1	TRBD2	15	TRBJ2-1	TGCGCCAGCAGGTCTAAGGGGACTAGCTACAATGAGCAGTTCTTC	CASRSKGTSYNEQFF
NA	TRBV6-5	TRBD2	13	TRBJ2-7	TGTGCCAGCAGGAGGCTAGCGGGAAACGAGCAGTACTTC	CASRRLAGNEQYF
NA	TRBV14	TRBD2	13	TRBJ2-5	TGTGCCAGCAGCCGCGGGGGGAGAGAGACCCAGTACTTC	CASSRGGRETQYF
NA	TRBV7-8	TRBD1	14	TRBJ1-2	TGTGCCAGCAGCACAAGGACAGGGGACTATGGCTACACCTTC	CASSTRTGDYGYTF
NA	TRBV28	NA	15	TRBJ2-7	TGTGCCAGCAGTTCCTCCGGACGGACGGCATACGAGCAGTACTTC	CASSSSGRTAYEQYF
NA	TRBV11-2	NA	15	TRBJ2-1	TGTGCCAGCAGCTTAATCCGGCCCAACTACAATGAGCAGTTCTTC	CASSLIRPNYNEQFF
NA	TRBV11-1	TRBD2	16	TRBJ2-7	TGTGCCAGCAGCCTAGTCTCACTAGCGGGAGGATACGAGCAGTACTTC	CASSLVSLAGGYEQYF
few	TRBV5-6	TRBD1	15	TRBJ2-2	TGTGCCAGCAGCCACAGGGGGCGAGGCACCGGGGAGCTGTTTTTT	CASSHRGRGTGELFF
NA	TRBV28	TRBD1	15	TRBJ1-3	TGTGCCAGTCGGACAGGGGCCAAACCCAGTAACACCATATATTTT	CASRTGAKPSNTIYF
NA	TRBV5-1	TRBD1	17	TRBJ1-4	TGCGCCAGCAGCTCGCACGAAGGGGGACAGGGCCATGAAAAACTGTTTTTT	CASSSHEGGQGHEKLFF
NA	TRBV6-1	NA	13	TRBJ2-2	TGTGCCAGCAGTGGGTGGGTGGTCGGGGAGCTGTTTTTT	CASSGWVVGELFF
NA	TRBV19	NA	15	TRBJ2-7	TGTGCCAGTAGTATCGGTCCCGGGTCCAACTACGAGCAGTACTTC	CASSIGPGSNYEQYF
NA	TRBV14	TRBD2	17	TRBJ2-1	TGTGCCAGCAGCCAAGATGCCGGGACTAGCGCTTACAATGAGCAGTTCTTC	CASSQDAGTSAYNEQFF